Included here is one TCR beta chain sequence, with context. The antigen remains undetermined. This entry belongs to a study of blood T cells in healthy people across ages. Study conclusions and caveats: In long-lived donors, naive CD4+ cell counts and diversity exceeded those of aged donors. Strongly correlated with naive T cell percentage was TCR beta diversity. For the donors, CMV status was unknown and possibly confounded expanded clonotype changes.

The donors, all healthy, were Caucasians living in Russia, aged roughly 6 to 95. The germline V gene encodes CDR1 SGHRS and CDR2 YFSETQ. V trimming: 5 bases; J trimming: 2 bases; junction bases outside the gene matches: 6. This CDR3 region has 15 residues. The second PCR ran roughly 6 to 11 cycles with a sample-barcoded 5' primer and J-beta primers. From the 5' RACE reads, TCRdb called clonotypes with MiXCR, one entry per CDR3 protein. Among some 880,000 distinct CDR3 sequences, 30% to 45% were seen once, and the ten largest hold roughly 13%. This sequence joins TRBV5-1 and TRBJ2-3; 9 bases match TRBD2. The TCR comes from a man in his late teens or twenties in good health. The sample comprised blood. CDR3 nucleotides: TGCGCCAGCAGTAAGCGGACTAGCGCCACAGATACGCAGTATTTT. Encoded protein: CASSKRTSATDTQYF.